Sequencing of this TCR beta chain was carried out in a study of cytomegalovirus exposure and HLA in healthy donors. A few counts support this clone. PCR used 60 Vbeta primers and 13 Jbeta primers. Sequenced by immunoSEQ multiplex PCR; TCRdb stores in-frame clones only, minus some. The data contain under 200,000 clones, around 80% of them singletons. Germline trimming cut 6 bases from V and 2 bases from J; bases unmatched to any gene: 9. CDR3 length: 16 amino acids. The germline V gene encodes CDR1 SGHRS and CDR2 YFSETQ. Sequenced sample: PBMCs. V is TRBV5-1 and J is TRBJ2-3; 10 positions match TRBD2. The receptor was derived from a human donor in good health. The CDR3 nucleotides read TGCGCCAGCATAGGCGGAGCGGGGGGGATCACAGATACGCAGTATTTT. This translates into CASIGGAGGITDTQYF.